The 12 T cell receptor beta chains listed next were all sequenced from one sample in a study of breast tumors, draining lymph nodes, adjacent tissues. The lymph nodes were axillary draining lymph nodes from breast cancer patients. Via MiXCR, TCRdb re-called the multiplex PCR reads, giving one row per CDR3 protein. The table includes approximately 150,000 distinct CDR3 sequences, 25% to 40% detected once. The sequencing sample was made of axillary lymph node tissue. The receptor set was obtained from a female donor with breast cancer. Some clones in this sample may be carry-over from other donors' samples.

A word on this clonotype: With a much larger clone just one base away, this may be a read error. The rearrangement joins TRBV11-2 to TRBJ1-2; TRBD1 is a possible D gene (5 bases). The germline gives CDR1 SGHAT, CDR2 FQNNGV. This CDR3 comprises 16 residues. The ends were cut back, 4 bases at V and 4 bases at J, with 19 bases in the middle. DNA of the CDR3: TGTGCCAGCAGCTCAAATTGGGGGACCTGGCGCTATGGCTACACCTTC. Amino acids: CASSSNWGTWRYGYTF.

This clonotype was seen repeatedly, ten times or more. V is TRBV7-3 and J is TRBJ2-7, with 9 bases that match TRBD1. This CDR3 is 13 amino acids long. Germline trimming cut 5 bases from V and 3 bases from J; bases unmatched to any gene: 2. Germline V gene sequence: CDR1 SGHTA, CDR2 FQGTGA. The CDR3 sequence: CASSQTGGYEQYF. The CDR3 region has the DNA TGTGCCAGCAGCCAGACAGGGGGCTACGAGCAGTACTTC.

In regard to this clonotype: This is likely a read error, given that the CDR3 carries no conserved phenylalanine or tryptophan at its end. This chain joins TRBV9 and TRBJ2-1, with D maybe TRBD1 (5 bases). Germline V gives CDR1 SGDLS, CDR2 YYNGEE. V gave up 4 bases and J gave up 10 bases, with 12 bases separating them. CDR3 length: 12 amino acids. CDR3 DNA: TGTGCCAGCAGCTGGGGCGAAGGGGAGCAGTTCTCC. Protein: CASSWGEGEQFS.

With respect to this clonotype: A much larger clone is a single base away; this may be a read error. The chain is built from TRBV20-1 and TRBJ2-4; D might be TRBD1 (6 bases). From germline, CDR1 is DFQATT and CDR2 SNEGSKA (reference sequence). The germline V and J ends were trimmed by 5 bases and 9 bases, with 23 bases remaining between them. The CDR3 sequence is 15 residues long. CDR3 region: CSAQGFRREGSIQYF. CDR3 bases: TGCAGTGCTCAGGGGTTTCGGCGTGAGGGAAGCATTCAGTACTTC.

This clonotype was detected many times. The rearrangement uses TRBV20-1 and TRBJ2-7; TRBD1 agrees at 9 bases. In germline, CDR1 is DFQATT, CDR2 SNEGSKA (reference sequence). The CDR3 is made up of 14 amino acids. J lost 5 bases, V lost 5 bases, and 10 bases had no gene match. CDR3 DNA: TGCAGTGCTTCACAGGGGGCGCGAAGAAACGAGCAGTACTTC. Its translation: CSASQGARRNEQYF.

This clonotype was observed many times. The genes are TRBV4-3 and TRBJ1-2; no clear D. Trimming stripped 0 bases from V and 1 base from J, with 12 bases between. CDR1 LGHNA and CDR2 YSLEER come from the germline V gene. The CDR3 totals 16 residues. The CDR3 region is CASSQDYSLRNYGYTF. For the CDR3, the DNA is TGCGCCAGCAGCCAAGACTATAGTCTGCGTAACTATGGCTACACCTTC.

The rearrangement joins TRBV28 to TRBJ1-1; possible D gene TRBD1, 5 bases. Germline values: CDR1 MDHEN, CDR2 SYDVKM. Trimming took off 4 bases at V and 8 bases at J, with 14 bases between the two ends. The CDR3 extends over 13 amino acids. The CDR3 reads CASSSGAGSEAFF. CDR3 bases: TGTGCCAGCAGTTCCGGGGCTGGCTCCGAAGCTTTCTTT.

The sample holds many counts of this clonotype. The gene calls are TRBV5-1 and TRBJ2-7; either TRBD1 or TRBD2 may fit D (5 bases each). The CDR3 has 14 amino acids. The germline gives CDR1 SGHRS, CDR2 YFSETQ. Trimming took off 2 bases at V and 3 bases at J, with 12 bases between the two ends. This CDR3 reads CASSLRDLDYEQYF. The CDR3 nucleotides read TGCGCCAGCAGCTTAAGGGACCTGGACTACGAGCAGTACTTC. Full variable domain (remainder filled in from reference TRBV5-1 and TRBJ2-7): KAGVTQTPRYLIKTRGQQVTLSCSPISGHRSVSWYQQTPGQGLQFLFEYFSETQRNKGNFPGRFSGRQFSNSRSEMNVSTLELGDSALYLCASSLRDLDYEQYFGPGTRLTVT.

The V and J genes are TRBV20-1 and TRBJ2-2, with TRBD1 matching 8 bases. V lost 5 bases to trimming and J lost 6 bases; unmatched junction nucleotides: 11. CDR1 is DFQATT and CDR2 is SNEGSKA in the germline V gene (reference sequence). The CDR3 has 15 amino acids. This chain's CDR3 is CSAGSGTGHAGELFF. CDR3 in DNA: TGCAGTGCTGGCTCCGGGACAGGTCACGCCGGGGAGCTGTTTTTT.

This clonotype was counted only a few times. This sequence joins TRBV5-4 and TRBJ1-2; D perhaps matches TRBD1 (5 bases). The CDR3 runs to 14 residues. V lost 1 base and J 6 bases, leaving 13 bases between the germline ends. From germline, CDR1 is SGHNT and CDR2 YYREEE (reference sequence). As DNA, the CDR3 is TGTGCCAGCAGCTTGTCTACCTTGGGACATGGCTACACCTTC. Translated, it gives CASSLSTLGHGYTF. Full variable domain (remainder filled in from reference TRBV5-4 and TRBJ1-2): ETGVTQSPTHLIKTRGQQVTLRCSSQSGHNTVSWYQQALGQGPQFIFQYYREEENGRGNFPPRFSGLQFPNYSSELNVNALELDDSALYLCASSLSTLGHGYTFGSGTRLTVV.

This clonotype was counted many times. This sequence joins TRBV5-1 and TRBJ1-2; TRBD1 might be the D (5 bases). The CDR3 has 13 residues. Germline loops: CDR1 SGHRS, CDR2 YFSETQ. The V and J ends lost 0 bases and 5 bases respectively, with 8 bases between them. The CDR3 region is CASSLEGRYGYTF. The CDR3 DNA is TGCGCCAGCAGCTTGGAGGGGAGGTATGGCTACACCTTC.

This clonotype has ten or more counts. The rearrangement links TRBV20-1 to TRBJ2-3; possibly TRBD1 for D (7 bases). Germline V lookup: CDR1 DFQATT, CDR2 SNEGSKA (reference sequence). With 1 base removed from V and 6 bases from J, the gap between germline ends came to 17 bases. CDR3 length equals 15 residues. The CDR3 coding sequence is TGCAGTGCTAGAGGAGGAGGGACAGCCCGCGATACGCAGTATTTT. Its protein product is CSARGGGTARDTQYF.